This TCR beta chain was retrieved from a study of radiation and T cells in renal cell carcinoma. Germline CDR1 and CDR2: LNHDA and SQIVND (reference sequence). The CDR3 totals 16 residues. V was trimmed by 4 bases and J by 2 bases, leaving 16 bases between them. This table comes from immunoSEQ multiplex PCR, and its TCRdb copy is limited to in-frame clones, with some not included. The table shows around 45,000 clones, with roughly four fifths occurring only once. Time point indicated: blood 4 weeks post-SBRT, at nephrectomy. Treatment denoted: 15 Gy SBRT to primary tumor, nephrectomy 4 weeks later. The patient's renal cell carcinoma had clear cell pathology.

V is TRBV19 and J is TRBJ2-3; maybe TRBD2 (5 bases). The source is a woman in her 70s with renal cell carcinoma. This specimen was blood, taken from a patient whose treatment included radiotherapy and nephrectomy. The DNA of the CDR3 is TGTGCCAGTAGTAGGACTTCGACTGGAATCACAGATACGCAGTATTTT. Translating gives CASSRTSTGITDTQYF.